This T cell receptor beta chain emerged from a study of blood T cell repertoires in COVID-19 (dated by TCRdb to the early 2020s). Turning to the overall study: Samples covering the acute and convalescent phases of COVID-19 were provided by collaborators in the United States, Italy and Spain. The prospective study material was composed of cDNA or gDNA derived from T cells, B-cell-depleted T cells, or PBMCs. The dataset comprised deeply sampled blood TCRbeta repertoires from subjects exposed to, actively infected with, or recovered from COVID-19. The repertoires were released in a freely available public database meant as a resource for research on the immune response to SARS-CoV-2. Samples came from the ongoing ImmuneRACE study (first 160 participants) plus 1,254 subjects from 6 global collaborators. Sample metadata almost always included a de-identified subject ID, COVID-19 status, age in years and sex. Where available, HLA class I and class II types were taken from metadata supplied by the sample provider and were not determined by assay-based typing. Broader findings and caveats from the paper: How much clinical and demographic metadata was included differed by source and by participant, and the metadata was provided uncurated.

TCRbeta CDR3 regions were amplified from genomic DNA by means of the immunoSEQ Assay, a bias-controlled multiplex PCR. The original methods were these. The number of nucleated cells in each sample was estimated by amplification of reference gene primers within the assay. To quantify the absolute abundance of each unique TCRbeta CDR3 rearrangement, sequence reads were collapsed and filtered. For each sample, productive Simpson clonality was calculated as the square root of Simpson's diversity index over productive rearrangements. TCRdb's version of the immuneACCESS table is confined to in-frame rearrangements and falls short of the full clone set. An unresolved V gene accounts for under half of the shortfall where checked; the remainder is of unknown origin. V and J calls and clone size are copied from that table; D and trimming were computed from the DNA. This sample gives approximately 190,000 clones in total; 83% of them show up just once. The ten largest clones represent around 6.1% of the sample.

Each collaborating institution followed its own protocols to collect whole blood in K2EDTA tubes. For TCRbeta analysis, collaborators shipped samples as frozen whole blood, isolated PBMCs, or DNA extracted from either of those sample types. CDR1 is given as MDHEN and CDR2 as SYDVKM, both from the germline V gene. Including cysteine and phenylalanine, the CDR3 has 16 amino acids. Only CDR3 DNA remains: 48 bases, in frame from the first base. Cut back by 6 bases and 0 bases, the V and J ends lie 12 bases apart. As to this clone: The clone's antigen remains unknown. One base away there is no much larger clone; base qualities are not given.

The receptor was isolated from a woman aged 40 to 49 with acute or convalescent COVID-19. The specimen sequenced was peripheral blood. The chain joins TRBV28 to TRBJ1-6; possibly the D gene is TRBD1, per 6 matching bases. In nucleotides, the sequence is TGTGCCAGCAGCCTCGGACAGACCTCCTATAATTCACCCCTCCACTTT. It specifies CASSLGQTSYNSPLHF.